Shown below are 8 T cell receptor beta chains from a single sample sequenced in a study of blood T cell repertoires in COVID-19 (dated by TCRdb to the early 2020s). Libraries were prepared through the immunoSEQ multiplex PCR assay. This is the immuneACCESS table as TCRdb keeps it, with only in-frame sequences that have V and J called. A part of the clones is gone; compared with another copy, unresolved V genes explain less than half, and the rest is unexplained. This sample holds about 240,000 clones; roughly 80% were observed only once. Jointly, the top ten make up 3.4% of the sample. Sequenced material: peripheral blood. These receptor sequences come from a woman aged 18-29 years with acute or convalescent COVID-19.

V and J are TRBV19 and TRBJ1-5; possible D gene TRBD1, 5 bases. The CDR3 runs 16 residues. The germline gives CDR1 LNHDA, CDR2 SQIVND (reference sequence). Trimming left V 5 bases short and J 1 base short, with 15 bases between. The CDR3 coding sequence is TGTGCCAGTAGTCCTCAGGGTTTTGGGAGCAATCAGCCCCAGCATTTT. It translates to CASSPQGFGSNQPQHF. Together with reference TRBV19 and TRBJ1-5, the CDR3 gives the full variable domain: DGGITQSPKYLFRKEGQNVTLSCEQNLNHDAMYWYRQDPGQGLRLIYYSQIVNDFQKGDIAEGYSVSREKKESFPLTVTSAQKNPTAFYLCASSPQGFGSNQPQHFGDGTRLSIL.

The V call is TRBV19, the J call TRBJ1-2, with 8 bases matching TRBD1. Per germline, CDR1 LNHDA and CDR2 SQIVND (reference sequence). Trimming cost V 5 bases and J 2 bases; bases outside gene matches: 7. There are 15 residues in the CDR3. This CDR3 reads CASSSPGGFNYGYTF. As DNA, the CDR3 is TGTGCCAGTAGTTCACCAGGGGGCTTCAACTATGGCTACACCTTC.

V usage is TRBV9 and J usage is TRBJ2-7, with D tentatively TRBD2 (6 bases). This CDR3 is 18 amino acids long. The germline V gene encodes CDR1 SGDLS and CDR2 YYNGEE. The ends were cut back, 0 bases at V and 0 bases at J, with 19 bases in the middle. CDR3 residues: CASSVDFGGIGSSYEQYF. The CDR3 nucleotides are TGTGCCAGCAGCGTAGATTTCGGCGGGATCGGGAGCTCCTACGAGCAGTACTTC.

The chain links TRBV19 to TRBJ1-5; 10 nucleotides agree with TRBD1. Germline CDR1 LNHDA, CDR2 SQIVND (reference sequence). The CDR3 is 16 residues long. Unmatched junction bases numbered 8, after V lost 3 bases and J lost 6 bases. The CDR3 reads CASSIYGQGVSQPQHF. The CDR3 DNA reads as TGTGCCAGTAGTATCTACGGACAGGGGGTAAGTCAGCCCCAGCATTTT.

This clone was picked up one time. The CDR3 loop is CASSQDLPSGTDTQYF. In DNA form, the CDR3 reads TGTGCCAGCAGCCAAGATCTACCTAGCGGGACAGATACGCAGTATTTT. This chain connects TRBV4-2 to TRBJ2-3, with 8 bases identical to TRBD2. V lost 0 bases, J lost 3 bases, and 5 bases stayed unmatched. The CDR3 length is 16 residues. Germline loops: CDR1 LGHNA, CDR2 YNFKEQ.

This chain uses TRBV9 with TRBJ2-7, with D possibly matching TRBD1 (6 bases). The germline CDR1 and CDR2 sequences are SGDLS and YYNGEE. This CDR3 comprises 14 residues. V lost 3 bases and J 2 bases, leaving 12 bases between the germline ends. In DNA form, the CDR3 reads TGTGCCAGCAGCGCTCGGGACAACGCCTACGAGCAGTACTTC. Translation: CASSARDNAYEQYF.

The J gene is TRBJ1-2, the V gene TRBV3-1 (or the pseudogene TRBV3-2), with no clear D. Trimming stripped 1 base from V and 4 bases from J, with 10 bases between. Germline values: CDR1 LGHDT, CDR2 YNNKEL (reference sequence). The CDR3 extends over 14 amino acids. The CDR3 spells CASSQGQTLYGYTF. The CDR3 region has the DNA TGTGCCAGCAGCCAAGGGCAGACACTCTATGGCTACACCTTC.

This rearrangement joins TRBV21-1 to TRBJ1-2; TRBD1, the D gene given by the table, was not confirmed from the DNA. TRBV21-1 is labeled a pseudogene. This CDR3 is built from 15 residues. In nucleotides, the CDR3 is TGTGCCAGCAGCAGCCCCCCAGGTTATGACTATGGCTACACCTTC. Its protein is CASSSPPGYDYGYTF.